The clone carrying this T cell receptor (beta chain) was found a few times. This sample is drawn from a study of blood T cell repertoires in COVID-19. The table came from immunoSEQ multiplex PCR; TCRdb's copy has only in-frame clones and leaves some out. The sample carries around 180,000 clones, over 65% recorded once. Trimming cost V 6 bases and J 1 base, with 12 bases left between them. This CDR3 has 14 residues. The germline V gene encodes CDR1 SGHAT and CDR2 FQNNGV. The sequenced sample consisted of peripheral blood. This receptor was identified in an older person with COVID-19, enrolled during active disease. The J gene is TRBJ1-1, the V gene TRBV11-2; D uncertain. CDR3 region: CASRSMYPNTEAFF. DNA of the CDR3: TGTGCCAGCAGATCTATGTACCCGAACACTGAAGCTTTCTTT.